The 24 T cell receptor beta chains below were found in one sample sequenced in a study of T cells after yellow fever vaccination (dated by TCRdb to between 2019 and 2020). Library creation used 5' RACE. TCRdb lists the instrument as Illumina HiSeq 2500. TCRdb passed the public sequencing reads through fastp at Q25 and MiXCR, retaining productive beta sequences. Every distinct CDR3 protein forms one entry, paired with its most common genes and DNA. The sample table holds some 600,000 distinct CDR3 sequences, of which about 15% were seen once. The top ten hold 15% to 20% of the sample. Taken with the paper, the label for treatment or condition translates to: live attenuated yellow fever vaccine strain. The source material was PBMCs, sampled about 5 days after the first yellow fever vaccination. These receptors originate from a man in his late teens or twenties who received the YFV17D yellow fever vaccine.

The J gene is TRBJ2-6, the V gene TRBV5-1; D remains unclear. This CDR3 is 13 amino acids long. Germline CDR1 is SGHRS and CDR2 is YFSETQ. V gave up 6 bases and J gave up 4 bases, with 8 bases separating them. The CDR3 here is CASKLEGANVLTF. The DNA for the CDR3 is TGCGCCAGCAAGCTGGAGGGGGCCAACGTCCTGACTTTC.

This clonotype was recorded a few times. Here the CDR3 reads CASSYWLAWDEQFF. CDR3 DNA sequence: TGTGCCAGCAGTTACTGGCTAGCGTGGGATGAGCAGTTCTTC. The chain links TRBV6-5 to TRBJ2-1; D possibly corresponds to TRBD2 (6 bases). Trimming pared 1 base from V and 8 bases from J, leaving 12 bases between. Germline V gives CDR1 MNHEY, CDR2 SVGAGI. The CDR3 totals 14 residues.

The V call is TRBV9, the J call TRBJ2-1; 9 nucleotides line up with TRBD1. Per the germline V gene, CDR1 is SGDLS and CDR2 is YYNGEE. J was trimmed by 3 bases and V by 4 bases; bases with no gene match: 11. The CDR3 runs to 17 residues. The CDR3 loop reads CASSFEQGATIYNEQFF. For the CDR3, the DNA is TGTGCCAGCAGCTTCGAACAGGGGGCGACCATCTACAATGAGCAGTTCTTC.

This clonotype occurred a few times. This chain uses TRBV9 with TRBJ2-5, with 7 positions matching TRBD2. Germline CDR1 is SGDLS and CDR2 is YYNGEE. V was clipped by 2 bases and J by 5 bases; unmatched bases: 12. The CDR3 covers 16 residues. CDR3 in DNA: TGTGCCAGCAGCGTTCTTCACGGGGGGAGGGAGGAGACCCAGTACTTC. It encodes CASSVLHGGREETQYF.

This clonotype was seen many times. CDR3 in amino acids: CASSSLAGLSTDTQYF. CDR3 sequence (DNA): TGTGCCAGCAGCTCTCTAGCGGGGTTAAGCACAGATACGCAGTATTTT. The V call is TRBV7-2, the J call TRBJ2-3; TRBD2 agrees at 9 bases. CDR3 length equals 16 residues. The J segment lost 0 bases and the V segment lost 4 bases, leaving 5 bases of the junction unmatched. CDR1 is SGHTA and CDR2 is FQGNSA in the germline V gene.

This rearrangement joins TRBV5-6 to TRBJ2-5; TRBD2 is a possible D gene (6 bases). The CDR3 loop spans 14 amino acids. Germline V gives CDR1 SGHDT, CDR2 YYEEEE. V lost 5 bases to trimming and J lost 4 bases, with 15 bases between them. The CDR3 DNA reads as TGTGCCAGCAGGGCCCGGGACGGGGGAGAGACCCAGTACTTC. It encodes CASRARDGGETQYF.

This clonotype was detected once. The V gene is TRBV30, the J gene TRBJ1-1, with D possibly being TRBD1 (5 bases). The CDR3 is 10 amino acids. The germline V gene has CDR1 GTSNPN and CDR2 SVGIG (reference sequence). Trimming left V 4 bases short and J 11 bases short, with 11 bases between. The DNA for the CDR3 is TGTGCCTGGACGGCAGGGAGGGCTTTCTTT. Protein: CAWTAGRAFF. Using reference TRBV30 and TRBJ1-1 for the parts outside the CDR3, the full variable domain is SQTIHQWPATLVQPVGSPLSLECTVEGTSNPNLYWYRQAAGRGLQLLFYSVGIGQISSEVPQNLSASRPQDRQFILSSKKLLLSDSGFYLCAWTAGRAFFGQGTRLTVV.

This chain links TRBV20-1 with TRBJ1-5, with 7 bases fitting TRBD1. Germline V CDR1 and CDR2: DFQATT, SNEGSKA (reference sequence). The CDR3 is 14 residues long. The V and J ends lost 3 bases and 5 bases, in that order; junction bases with no gene match: 7. CDR3 amino acids: CSASGGQGDQPQHF. Written as DNA, the CDR3 is TGCAGTGCTAGTGGGGGTCAGGGGGATCAGCCCCAGCATTTT.

This chain connects TRBV4-3 to TRBJ1-1; D is possibly TRBD1 (6 bases). The CDR3 spans 14 residues. V lost 0 bases, J lost 7 bases, and 12 bases lay in between. CDR1 is LGHNA, CDR2 YSLEER, per germline. CDR3: CASSQDYPTGEAFF. Here the CDR3 DNA reads TGCGCCAGCAGCCAAGATTATCCGACAGGTGAAGCTTTCTTT.

This clonotype has only a few counts. This sequence joins TRBV20-1 and TRBJ2-5; either TRBD1 or TRBD2 may fit D (5 bases each). CDR3 length: 11 amino acids. V lost 5 bases, J lost 4 bases, and 8 bases lay in between. Germline CDR1 is DFQATT and CDR2 is SNEGSKA (reference sequence). CDR3 nucleotides: TGCAGTGCTGGGGACCCAGAGACCCAGTACTTC. As protein: CSAGDPETQYF.

This clonotype was seen only a few times. The chain carries TRBV9 and TRBJ2-1; D perhaps matches TRBD2 (5 bases). The CDR3 consists of 14 residues. CDR1 and CDR2 from the germline V gene are SGDLS and YYNGEE. Trimming removed 4 bases from V and 10 bases from J, with 18 bases in between. DNA of the CDR3: TGTGCCAGCAGCCCTGGGGTAGAGGGAAGAGAGCAGTTCTTC. Amino acids: CASSPGVEGREQFF.

The V and J genes are TRBV7-9 and TRBJ1-5, with TRBD1 identical over 9 bases. J was trimmed by 6 bases and V by 1 base; bases with no gene match: 1. Germline V gene data show CDR1 as SEHNR and CDR2 as FQNEAQ (reference sequence). CDR3 length equals 14 residues. The chain's CDR3 is CASSLGQGVQPQHF. CDR3 sequence (DNA): TGTGCCAGCAGCTTAGGACAGGGGGTTCAGCCCCAGCATTTT.

The chain is built from TRBV12-3 or TRBV12-4 and TRBJ2-5; TRBD2 might be the D (5 bases). V lost 3 bases and J lost 5, with 7 bases in between. The CDR3 spans 12 residues. As DNA, the CDR3 is TGTGCCAGCAGTTTTAGCGTGGAGACCCAGTACTTC. Amino acid sequence: CASSFSVETQYF.

The genes are TRBV7-9 and TRBJ1-2; TRBD1 matches at 9 bases. The length of the CDR3 is 15 residues. Trimming took 5 bases from V and 1 from J; bases not matched to a gene: 5. Germline CDR1 is SEHNR and CDR2 is FQNEAQ (reference sequence). Here the CDR3 DNA reads TGTGCCAGCAGCCGAGCGGGACAGGGTAACTATGGCTACACCTTC. Its protein is CASSRAGQGNYGYTF.

The chain combines TRBV7-9 with TRBJ2-7; perhaps TRBD2 as D (5 bases). The CDR3 runs 14 residues. The V end was cut by 5 bases, the J end by 1 base, with 12 bases between. Germline V gene sequence: CDR1 SEHNR, CDR2 FQNEAQ (reference sequence). The CDR3 DNA is TGTGCCAGCAGCCCAACCCGGGGATCCTACGAGCAGTACTTC. The encoded protein is CASSPTRGSYEQYF.

This clonotype has just a few counts. This chain joins TRBV4-2 and TRBJ2-4, with TRBD1 as a possible D gene (6 bases). CDR1 LGHNA and CDR2 YNFKEQ come from the germline V gene. The ends were cut back, 1 base at V and 1 base at J, with 14 bases in the middle. The CDR3 is made up of 17 amino acids. This chain's CDR3 is CASSQVQQGIAKNIQYF. The CDR3 DNA reads as TGTGCCAGCAGCCAAGTGCAACAGGGAATTGCCAAAAACATTCAGTACTTC.

This clonotype was seen ten or more times. The chain couples TRBV28 to TRBJ2-1; either TRBD1 or TRBD2 may fit D (6 bases each). This CDR3 is 14 amino acids long. Trimming removed 7 bases at V and 6 bases at J, with 16 bases between. Germline V gene sequence: CDR1 MDHEN, CDR2 SYDVKM. The CDR3 reads CASNYPGAGNEQFF. CDR3 bases: TGTGCCAGCAACTACCCGGGGGCGGGCAATGAGCAGTTCTTC.

This clonotype occurred many times. V and J are TRBV3-1 and TRBJ2-2, with D possibly TRBD1 on 6 matching bases. This CDR3 has 14 amino acids. Germline lookup yields CDR1 LGHDT and CDR2 YNNKEL (reference sequence). V lost 2 bases and J 4 bases, leaving 8 bases between the germline ends. The CDR3 nucleotides read TGTGCCAGCAGCCAAAACAGGGCCACCGGGGAGCTGTTTTTT. It yields the protein CASSQNRATGELFF.

This clonotype came up a few times. The rearrangement joins TRBV5-5 to TRBJ2-6; D remains ambiguous. This CDR3 comprises 16 residues. CDR1 is SGHKS, CDR2 YYEKEE, per germline (reference sequence). Trimming took off 2 bases at V and 2 bases at J, with 11 bases between the two ends. The CDR3 protein is CASSFHWVAGANVLTF. The CDR3 region has the DNA TGTGCCAGCAGCTTTCATTGGGTTGCTGGGGCCAACGTCCTGACTTTC.

The sample holds many counts of this clonotype. V is TRBV15 and J is TRBJ2-4; D is ambiguous. The CDR3 is 13 amino acids. The germline V gene encodes CDR1 LNHNV and CDR2 YYDKDF (reference sequence). Trimming stripped 8 bases from V and 9 bases from J, with 17 bases between. CDR3 loop: CATCDPPSGIQYF. CDR3 in DNA: TGTGCCACCTGCGACCCTCCCTCCGGCATTCAGTACTTC.

The table lists this clonotype with a few counts. The chain employs TRBV5-1 and TRBJ2-3; no clear D. CDR3 size: 13 residues. V shed 2 bases and J shed 4 bases, with 8 bases lying between them. Germline-derived CDR1 and CDR2 are SGHRS and YFSETQ. CDR3 loop: CASSFEGADTQYF. CDR3 DNA: TGCGCCAGCAGCTTCGAAGGCGCAGATACGCAGTATTTT.

The gene calls are TRBV6-2 or TRBV6-3 and TRBJ2-5; D is perhaps TRBD1 (5 bases). Trimming cost V 5 bases and J 4 bases, with 11 bases left between them. This CDR3 comprises 13 residues. Germline CDR1 reads MNHEY; CDR2 reads SVGEGT. CDR3 residues: CASSGAARETQYF. CDR3 nucleotides: TGTGCCAGCAGTGGGGCCGCGAGAGAGACCCAGTACTTC.

The chain carries TRBV20-1 and TRBJ2-7; TRBD2 matches at 8 bases. CDR3 length equals 13 residues. Germline V gives CDR1 DFQATT, CDR2 SNEGSKA (reference sequence). The V and J ends lost 1 base and 5 bases, in that order; junction bases with no gene match: 4. CDR3 in amino acids: CSARAGLVHEQYV. CDR3 DNA: TGCAGTGCTAGAGCGGGACTAGTCCACGAGCAGTACGTC.

The chain recombines TRBV6-1 with TRBJ2-3; 8 positions agree with TRBD1. Per the germline V gene, CDR1 is MNHNS and CDR2 is SASEGT. The junction had 11 bases not matched to a gene; V was cut back by 5 bases and J by 4 bases. The CDR3 consists of 16 residues. CDR3 protein: CASSPRTGRRPDTQYF. CDR3 nucleotides: TGTGCCAGCAGTCCACGGACAGGGAGAAGGCCAGATACGCAGTATTTT.